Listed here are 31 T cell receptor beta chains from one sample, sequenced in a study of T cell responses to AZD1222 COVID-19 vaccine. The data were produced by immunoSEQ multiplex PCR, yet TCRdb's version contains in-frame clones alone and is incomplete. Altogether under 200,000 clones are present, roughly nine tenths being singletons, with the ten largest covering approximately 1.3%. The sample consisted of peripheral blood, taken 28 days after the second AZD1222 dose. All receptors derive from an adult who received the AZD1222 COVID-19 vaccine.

CDR3 nucleotides: TGTGCCAGCAGTTTCGCCCGGACAGGGAAATATGGCTACACCTTC. It codes for CASSFARTGKYGYTF. The chain couples TRBV27 to TRBJ1-2; 8 bases agree with TRBD1. The CDR3 runs 15 residues. Germline V gene data show CDR1 as MNHEY and CDR2 as SMNVEV (reference sequence). The trim removed 3 bases at V and 5 bases at J, leaving 8 bases unmatched.

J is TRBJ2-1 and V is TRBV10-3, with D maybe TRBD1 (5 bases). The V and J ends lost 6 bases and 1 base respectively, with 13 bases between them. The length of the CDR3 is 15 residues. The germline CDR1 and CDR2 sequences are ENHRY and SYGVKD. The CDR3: CAIRGIQDSYNEQFF. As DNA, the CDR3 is TGTGCCATCAGGGGGATACAGGATTCCTACAATGAGCAGTTCTTC.

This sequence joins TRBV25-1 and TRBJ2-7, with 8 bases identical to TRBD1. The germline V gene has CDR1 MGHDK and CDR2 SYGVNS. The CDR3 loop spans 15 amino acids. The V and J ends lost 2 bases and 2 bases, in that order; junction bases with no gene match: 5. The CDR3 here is CASSEGQDRAYEQYF. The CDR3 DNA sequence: TGTGCCAGCAGTGAAGGCCAGGACAGGGCCTACGAGCAGTACTTC.

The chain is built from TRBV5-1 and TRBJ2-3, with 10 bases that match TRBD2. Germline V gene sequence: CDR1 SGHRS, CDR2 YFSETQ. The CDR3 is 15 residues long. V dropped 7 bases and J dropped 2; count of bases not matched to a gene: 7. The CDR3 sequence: CASGTSGEITDTQYF. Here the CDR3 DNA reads TGCGCCAGCGGAACTAGCGGGGAAATCACAGATACGCAGTATTTT.

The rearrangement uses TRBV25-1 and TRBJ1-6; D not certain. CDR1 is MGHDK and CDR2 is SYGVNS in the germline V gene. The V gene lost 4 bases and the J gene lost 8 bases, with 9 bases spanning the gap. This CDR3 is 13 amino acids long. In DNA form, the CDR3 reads TGTGCCAGCAGTGTCCGAAGGGATTCACCCCTCCACTTT. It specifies CASSVRRDSPLHF.

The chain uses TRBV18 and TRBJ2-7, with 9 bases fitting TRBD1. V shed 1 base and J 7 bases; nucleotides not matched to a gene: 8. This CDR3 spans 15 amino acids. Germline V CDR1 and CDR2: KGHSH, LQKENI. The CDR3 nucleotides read TGTGCCAGCTCACCACTCGGACAGGGGACCAGGGAGCAGTACTTC. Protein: CASSPLGQGTREQYF. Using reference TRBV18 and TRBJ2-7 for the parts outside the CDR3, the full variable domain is NAGVMQNPRHLVRRRGQEARLRCSPMKGHSHVYWYRQLPEEGLKFMVYLQKENIIDESGMPKERFSAEFPKEGPSILRIQQVVRGDSAAYFCASSPLGQGTREQYFGPGTRLTVT.

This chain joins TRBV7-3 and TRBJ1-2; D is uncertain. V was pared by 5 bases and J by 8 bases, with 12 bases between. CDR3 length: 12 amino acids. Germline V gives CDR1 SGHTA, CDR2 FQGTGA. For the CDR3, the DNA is TGTGCCAGCAGCATTCGACTTGGGGGCTACACCTTC. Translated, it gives CASSIRLGGYTF. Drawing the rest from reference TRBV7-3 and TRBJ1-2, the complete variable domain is GAGVSQTPSNKVTEKGKYVELRCDPISGHTALYWYRQSLGQGPEFLIYFQGTGAADDSGLPNDRFFAVRPEGSVSTLKIQRTERGDSAVYLCASSIRLGGYTFGSGTRLTVV.

Here the CDR3 DNA reads TGTGCCAGCAGTTACTTACCAGGGGTTAGAACCGGGGAGCTGTTTTTT. Its protein is CASSYLPGVRTGELFF. This chain connects TRBV6-5 to TRBJ2-2; possible D gene TRBD1, 6 bases. The germline V gene has CDR1 MNHEY and CDR2 SVGAGI. There are 16 residues in the CDR3. Trimming stripped 1 base from V and 5 bases from J, with 14 bases between.

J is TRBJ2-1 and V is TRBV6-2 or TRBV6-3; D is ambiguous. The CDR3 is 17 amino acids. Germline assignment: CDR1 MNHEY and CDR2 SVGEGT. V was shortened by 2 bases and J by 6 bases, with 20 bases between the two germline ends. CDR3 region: CASSYPPSASTANEQFF. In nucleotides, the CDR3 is TGTGCCAGCAGTTACCCTCCCAGCGCCAGCACGGCCAATGAGCAGTTCTTC.

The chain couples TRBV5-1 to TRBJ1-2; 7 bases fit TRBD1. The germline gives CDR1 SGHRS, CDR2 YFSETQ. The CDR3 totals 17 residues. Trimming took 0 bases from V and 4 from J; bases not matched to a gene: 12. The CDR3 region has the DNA TGCGCCAGCAGCTTGGGCCGGGACAGTAGGTCGTTCTATGGCTACACCTTC. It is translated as CASSLGRDSRSFYGYTF.

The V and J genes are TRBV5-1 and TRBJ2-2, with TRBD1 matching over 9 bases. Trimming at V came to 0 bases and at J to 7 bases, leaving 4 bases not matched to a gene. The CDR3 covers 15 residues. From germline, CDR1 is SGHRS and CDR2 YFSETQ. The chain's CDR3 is CASSLAGQGVGELFF. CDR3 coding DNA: TGCGCCAGCAGCTTGGCGGGACAGGGTGTCGGGGAGCTGTTTTTT.

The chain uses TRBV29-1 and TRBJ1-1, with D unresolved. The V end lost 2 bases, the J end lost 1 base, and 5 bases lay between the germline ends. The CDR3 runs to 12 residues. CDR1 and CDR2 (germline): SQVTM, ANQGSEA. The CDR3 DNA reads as TGCAGCGTTGAAAGCAAGAACACTGAAGCTTTCTTT. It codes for CSVESKNTEAFF.

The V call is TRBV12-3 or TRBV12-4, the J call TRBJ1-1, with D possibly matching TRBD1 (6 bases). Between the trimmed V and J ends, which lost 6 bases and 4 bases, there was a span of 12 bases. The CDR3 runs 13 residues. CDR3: CASRPGVATEAFF. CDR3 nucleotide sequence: TGTGCCAGCAGACCAGGGGTGGCCACTGAAGCTTTCTTT.

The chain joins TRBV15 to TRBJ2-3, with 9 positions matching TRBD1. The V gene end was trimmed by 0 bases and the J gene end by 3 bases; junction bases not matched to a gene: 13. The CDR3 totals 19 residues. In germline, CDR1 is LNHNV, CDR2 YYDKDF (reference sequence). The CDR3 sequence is CATSRDRRTGTGSTDTQYF. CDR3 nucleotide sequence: TGTGCCACCAGCAGAGATCGAAGAACGGGGACAGGGTCGACAGATACGCAGTATTTT.

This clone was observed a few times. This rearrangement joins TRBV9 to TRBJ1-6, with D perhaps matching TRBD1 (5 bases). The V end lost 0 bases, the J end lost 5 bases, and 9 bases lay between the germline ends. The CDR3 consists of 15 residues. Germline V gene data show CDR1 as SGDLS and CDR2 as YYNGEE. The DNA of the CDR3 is TGTGCCAGCAGCGTAGTGGGGACTAATAATTCACCCCTCCACTTT. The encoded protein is CASSVVGTNNSPLHF.

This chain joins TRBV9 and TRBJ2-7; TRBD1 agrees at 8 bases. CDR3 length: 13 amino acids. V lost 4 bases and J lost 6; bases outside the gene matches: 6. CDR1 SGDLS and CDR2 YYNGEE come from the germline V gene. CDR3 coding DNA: TGTGCCAGCAGCCCCAGGGGGCGGGTCGAGCAGTACTTC. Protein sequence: CASSPRGRVEQYF.

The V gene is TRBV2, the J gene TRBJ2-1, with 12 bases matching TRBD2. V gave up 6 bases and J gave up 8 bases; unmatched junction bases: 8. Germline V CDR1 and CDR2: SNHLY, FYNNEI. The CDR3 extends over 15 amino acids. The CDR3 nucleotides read TGTGCCAGCAGAGATTCTAGCGGGGGGGCCTATGAGCAGTTCTTC. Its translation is CASRDSSGGAYEQFF. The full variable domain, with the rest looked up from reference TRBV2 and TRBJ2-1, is EPEVTQTPSHQVTQMGQEVILRCVPISNHLYFYWYRQILGQKVEFLVSFYNNEISEKSEIFDDQFSVERPDGSNFTLKIRSTKLEDSAMYFCASRDSSGGAYEQFFGPGTRLTVL.

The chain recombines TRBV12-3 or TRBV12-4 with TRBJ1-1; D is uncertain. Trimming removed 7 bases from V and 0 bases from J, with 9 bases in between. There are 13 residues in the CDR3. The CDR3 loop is CASTLGLNTEAFF. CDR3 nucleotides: TGTGCCAGCACCCTCGGGCTGAACACTGAAGCTTTCTTT.

DNA of the CDR3: TGTGCCAGCAGCTTGCGCACAGTAAATTCACCCCTCCACTTT. It specifies CASSLRTVNSPLHF. This chain uses TRBV5-6 with TRBJ1-6; D remains unclear. With 1 base removed from V and 7 bases from J, the gap between germline ends came to 9 bases. The CDR3 runs to 14 residues. Germline CDR1 is SGHDT and CDR2 is YYEEEE.

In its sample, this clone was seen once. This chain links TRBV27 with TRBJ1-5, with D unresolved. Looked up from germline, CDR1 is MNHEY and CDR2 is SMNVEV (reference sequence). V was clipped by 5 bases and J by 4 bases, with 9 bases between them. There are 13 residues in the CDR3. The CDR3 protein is CASSLIGNQPQHF. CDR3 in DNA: TGTGCCAGCAGTCTAATAGGGAATCAGCCCCAGCATTTT.

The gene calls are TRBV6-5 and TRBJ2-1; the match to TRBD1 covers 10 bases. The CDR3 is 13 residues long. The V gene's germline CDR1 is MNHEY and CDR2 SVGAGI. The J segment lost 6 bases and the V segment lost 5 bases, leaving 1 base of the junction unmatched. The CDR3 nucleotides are TGTGCCAGCAGTAGGACAGGGGGCAATGAGCAGTTCTTC. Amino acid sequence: CASSRTGGNEQFF.

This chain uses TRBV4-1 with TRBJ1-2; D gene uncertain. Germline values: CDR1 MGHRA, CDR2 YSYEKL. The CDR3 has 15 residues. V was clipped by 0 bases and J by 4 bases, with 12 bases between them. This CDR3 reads CASSQDLWTVYGYTF. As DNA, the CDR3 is TGCGCCAGCAGCCAAGATCTGTGGACGGTCTATGGCTACACCTTC.

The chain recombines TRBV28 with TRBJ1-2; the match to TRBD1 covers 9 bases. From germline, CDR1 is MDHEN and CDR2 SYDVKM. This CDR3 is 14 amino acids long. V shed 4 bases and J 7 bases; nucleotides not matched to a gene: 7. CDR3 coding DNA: TGTGCCAGCAGTTCTCCACAGGGGGCTGGTGGCTACACCTTC. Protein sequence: CASSSPQGAGGYTF.

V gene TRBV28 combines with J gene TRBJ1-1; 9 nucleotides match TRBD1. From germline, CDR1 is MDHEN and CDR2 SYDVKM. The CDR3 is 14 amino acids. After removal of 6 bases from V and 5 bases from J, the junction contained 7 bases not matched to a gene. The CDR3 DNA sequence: TGTGCCAGCAGCACAACAGGGGGCGTTACTGAAGCTTTCTTT. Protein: CASSTTGGVTEAFF.

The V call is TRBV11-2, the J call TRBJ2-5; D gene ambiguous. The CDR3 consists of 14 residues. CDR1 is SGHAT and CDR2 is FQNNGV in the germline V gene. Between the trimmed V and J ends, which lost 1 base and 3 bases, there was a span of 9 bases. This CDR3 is CASSLAGREETQYF. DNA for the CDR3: TGTGCCAGCAGCTTAGCGGGCCGCGAAGAGACCCAGTACTTC.

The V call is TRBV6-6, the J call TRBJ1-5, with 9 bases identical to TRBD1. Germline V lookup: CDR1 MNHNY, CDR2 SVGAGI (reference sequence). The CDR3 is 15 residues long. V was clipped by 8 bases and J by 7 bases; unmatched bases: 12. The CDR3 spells CASCPAGTGYQPQHF. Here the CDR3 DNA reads TGTGCCAGCTGCCCGGCGGGGACAGGGTACCAGCCCCAGCATTTT.

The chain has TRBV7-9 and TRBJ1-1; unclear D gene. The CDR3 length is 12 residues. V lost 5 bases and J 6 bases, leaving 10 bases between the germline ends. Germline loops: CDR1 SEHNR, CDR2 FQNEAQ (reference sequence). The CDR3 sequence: CASSPDMAEAFF. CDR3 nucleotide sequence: TGTGCCAGCAGCCCAGATATGGCTGAAGCTTTCTTT.

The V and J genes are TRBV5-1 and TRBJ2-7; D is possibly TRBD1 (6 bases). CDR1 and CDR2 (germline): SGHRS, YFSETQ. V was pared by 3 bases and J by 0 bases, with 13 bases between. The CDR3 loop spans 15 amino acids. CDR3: CASSSDRKNSYEQYF. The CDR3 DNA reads TGCGCCAGCAGCTCGGACAGAAAAAACTCCTACGAGCAGTACTTC.

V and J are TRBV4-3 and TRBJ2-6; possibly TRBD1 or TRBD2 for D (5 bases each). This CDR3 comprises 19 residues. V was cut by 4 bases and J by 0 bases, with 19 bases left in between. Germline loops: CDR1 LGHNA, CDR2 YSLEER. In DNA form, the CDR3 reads TGCGCCAGCAGCCCTGGGGGAGACAGTTACCTCTCTGGGGCCAACGTCCTGACTTTC. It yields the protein CASSPGGDSYLSGANVLTF.

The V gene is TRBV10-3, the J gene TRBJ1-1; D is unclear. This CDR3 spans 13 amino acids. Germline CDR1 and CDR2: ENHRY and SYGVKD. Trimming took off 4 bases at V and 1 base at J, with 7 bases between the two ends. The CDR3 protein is CAISGGRNTEAFF. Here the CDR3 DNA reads TGTGCCATCAGTGGAGGGAGGAACACTGAAGCTTTCTTT.

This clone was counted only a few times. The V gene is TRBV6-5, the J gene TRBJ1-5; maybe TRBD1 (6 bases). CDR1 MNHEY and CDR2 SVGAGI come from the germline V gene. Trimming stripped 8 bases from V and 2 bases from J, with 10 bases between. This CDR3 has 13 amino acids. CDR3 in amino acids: CASGGGGNQPQHF. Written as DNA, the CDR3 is TGTGCCAGCGGGGGCGGGGGCAATCAGCCCCAGCATTTT.